A single sample gave rise to the 8 T cell receptor beta chains below, sequenced in a study of T-cell reconstitution after alpha-beta-depleted transplantation in children. For TCRbeta, the library was prepared with unique molecular identifiers. TCRdb analysed the PCR reads with MiXCR anew, one entry per CDR3 protein. The data show around 600,000 distinct CDR3 sequences, around a sixth seen once. Sequenced here: PBMCs from the stem cell graft donor, sampled from the stem cell graft. Receptor source: a human donor who donated a stem cell graft to a child with acute myeloid leukemia.

The genes are TRBV7-2 and TRBJ2-3, with no clear D. The CDR3 loop spans 14 amino acids. Trimming shortened V by 5 bases and J by 1 base, and 10 bases separated the two germline ends. Looked up from germline, CDR1 is SGHTA and CDR2 is FQGNSA. The CDR3 spells CASSLSSGTDTQYF. The CDR3 DNA sequence: TGTGCCAGCAGCCTCAGCAGTGGCACAGATACGCAGTATTTT. The variable domain in full, completed from reference TRBV7-2 and TRBJ2-3, reads GAGVSQSPSNKVTEKGKDVELRCDPISGHTALYWYRQSLGQGLEFLIYFQGNSAPDKSGLPSDRFSAERTGGSVSTLTIQRTQQEDSAVYLCASSLSSGTDTQYFGPGTRLTVL.

This clonotype has at least ten counts. The CDR3 loop reads CSPGRGRQYNEQFF. The CDR3, as DNA: TGCAGTCCGGGGCGGGGGAGGCAGTACAATGAGCAGTTCTTC. This rearrangement joins TRBV20-1 to TRBJ2-1; TRBD2 agrees at 7 bases. The germline gives CDR1 DFQATT, CDR2 SNEGSKA (reference sequence). This CDR3 is 14 amino acids long. Losses at the gene ends were 8 bases for V and 4 bases for J; bases not matched to a gene: 11.

This clonotype was counted ten times or more. The genes are TRBV4-3 and TRBJ2-1; TRBD1 is a possible D gene (6 bases). Germline V CDR1 and CDR2: LGHNA, YSLEER. Between the trimmed V and J ends, which lost 1 base and 1 base, there was a span of 8 bases. The CDR3 extends over 15 amino acids. In nucleotides, the CDR3 is TGCGCCAGCAGCCAAGTGACAGGTTCCTACAATGAGCAGTTCTTC. Translation: CASSQVTGSYNEQFF.

This clonotype was found many times. J is TRBJ2-3 and V is TRBV20-1; TRBD2 matches at 8 bases. The germline gives CDR1 DFQATT, CDR2 SNEGSKA (reference sequence). The CDR3 is 14 residues long. Unmatched junction bases numbered 2, after V lost 3 bases and J lost 0 bases. The CDR3 loop is CSASGGDSTDTQYF. In DNA form, the CDR3 reads TGCAGTGCTAGCGGGGGGGATAGCACAGATACGCAGTATTTT.

The chain links TRBV27 to TRBJ1-5, with D perhaps matching TRBD1 (6 bases). The germline V and J ends were trimmed by 8 bases and 11 bases, with 10 bases remaining between them. Germline V gene sequence: CDR1 MNHEY, CDR2 SMNVEV (reference sequence). This CDR3 comprises 10 residues. The CDR3 loop reads CASRDMSQHF. CDR3 nucleotides: TGTGCCAGCCGGGACATGTCCCAGCATTTT.

The chain combines TRBV5-8 with TRBJ1-1; 9 bases fit TRBD1. CDR3 length equals 13 residues. The V and J ends lost 0 bases and 11 bases, in that order; junction bases with no gene match: 5. From germline, CDR1 is SGHTS and CDR2 YDEGEE. The CDR3 is CASSLGGQGTAFF. The CDR3, as DNA: TGTGCCAGCAGCTTGGGGGGACAGGGAACGGCTTTCTTT.

This clonotype was counted at least ten times. This sequence joins TRBV5-6 and TRBJ1-1, with a tentative D call TRBD1 (6 bases). The CDR3 is made up of 14 amino acids. Germline V gene sequence: CDR1 SGHDT, CDR2 YYEEEE. Trimming left V 1 base short and J 7 bases short, with 14 bases between. The CDR3 DNA reads as TGTGCCAGCAGCTTGATCGAGACAGGTCGTGAAGCTTTCTTT. This encodes CASSLIETGREAFF.

The chain uses TRBV24-1 and TRBJ2-5, with 7 bases identical to TRBD1. Germline-derived CDR1 and CDR2 are KGHDR and SFDVKD. The CDR3 totals 15 residues. Trimming at V came to 2 bases and at J to 1 base, leaving 3 bases not matched to a gene. The CDR3 nucleotides are TGTGCCACCAGTGATTCCGGGACAGTCCAAGAGACCCAGTACTTC. Translated: CATSDSGTVQETQYF.